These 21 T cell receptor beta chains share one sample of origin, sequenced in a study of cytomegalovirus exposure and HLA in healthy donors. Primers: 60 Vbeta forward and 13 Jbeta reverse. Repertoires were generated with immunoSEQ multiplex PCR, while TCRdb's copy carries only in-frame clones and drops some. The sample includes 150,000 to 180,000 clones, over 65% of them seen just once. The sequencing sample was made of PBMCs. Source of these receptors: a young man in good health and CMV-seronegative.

The CDR3 loop reads CASSWDRGHEDSYEQYF. As DNA, the CDR3 is TGTGCCAGCAGTTGGGACAGGGGCCACGAAGACTCCTACGAGCAGTACTTC. The chain couples TRBV25-1 to TRBJ2-5, with TRBD1 identical over 10 bases. The closer fit of TRBJ2-7 to the DNA end suggests the J call may be wrong. The CDR3 is 17 residues long. Germline V gene lookup returns CDR1 MGHDK and CDR2 SYGVNS.

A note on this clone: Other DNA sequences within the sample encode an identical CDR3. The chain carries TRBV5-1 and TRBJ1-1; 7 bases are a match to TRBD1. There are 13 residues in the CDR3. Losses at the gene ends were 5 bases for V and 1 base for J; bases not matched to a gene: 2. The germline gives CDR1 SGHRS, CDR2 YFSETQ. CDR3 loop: CASRGQENTEAFF. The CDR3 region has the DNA TGCGCCAGCAGAGGACAGGAGAACACTGAAGCTTTCTTT.

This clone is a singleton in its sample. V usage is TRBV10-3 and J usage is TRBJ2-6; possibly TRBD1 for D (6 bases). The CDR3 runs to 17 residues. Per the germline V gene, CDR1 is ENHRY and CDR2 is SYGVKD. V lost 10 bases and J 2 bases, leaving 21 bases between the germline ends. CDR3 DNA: TGTGCCACCACAGGGCAATCCAATTTCCCTGGGGCCAACGTCCTGACTTTC. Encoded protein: CATTGQSNFPGANVLTF.

The CDR3 sequence is CASPRQGILEAFF. The CDR3 nucleotides are TGTGCCAGCCCACGACAGGGAATCCTTGAAGCTTTCTTT. The genes are TRBV2 and TRBJ1-1; 7 bases are a match to TRBD1. The CDR3 runs to 13 residues. From germline, CDR1 is SNHLY and CDR2 FYNNEI. After removal of 8 bases from V and 7 bases from J, the junction contained 10 bases not matched to a gene. Complete variable domain (other parts from reference TRBV2 and TRBJ1-1): EPEVTQTPSHQVTQMGQEVILRCVPISNHLYFYWYRQILGQKVEFLVSFYNNEISEKSEIFDDQFSVERPDGSNFTLKIRSTKLEDSAMYFCASPRQGILEAFFGQGTRLTVV.

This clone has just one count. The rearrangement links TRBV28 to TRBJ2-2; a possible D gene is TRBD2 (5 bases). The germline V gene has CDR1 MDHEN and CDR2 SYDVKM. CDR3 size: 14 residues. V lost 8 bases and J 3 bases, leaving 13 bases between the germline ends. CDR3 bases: TGTGCCAGCGACGAGGGATGGGACACCGGGGAGCTGTTTTTT. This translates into CASDEGWDTGELFF.

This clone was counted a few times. The CDR3, as DNA: TGTGCCAGCAGCACCGGGACAGGCAATCAAGAGACCCAGTACTTC. Its translation: CASSTGTGNQETQYF. V gene TRBV13 combines with J gene TRBJ2-5, with 8 bases fitting TRBD1. Germline loops: CDR1 PRHDT, CDR2 FYEKMQ (reference sequence). The CDR3 sequence is 15 residues long. Losses at the gene ends were 5 bases for V and 2 bases for J; bases not matched to a gene: 7.

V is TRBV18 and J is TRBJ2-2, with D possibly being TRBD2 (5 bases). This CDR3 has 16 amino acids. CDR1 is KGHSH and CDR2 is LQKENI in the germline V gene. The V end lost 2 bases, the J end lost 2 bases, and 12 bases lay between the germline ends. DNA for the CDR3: TGTGCCAGCTCACCATCGGAGCGGATTAACACCGGGGAGCTGTTTTTT. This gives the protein CASSPSERINTGELFF.

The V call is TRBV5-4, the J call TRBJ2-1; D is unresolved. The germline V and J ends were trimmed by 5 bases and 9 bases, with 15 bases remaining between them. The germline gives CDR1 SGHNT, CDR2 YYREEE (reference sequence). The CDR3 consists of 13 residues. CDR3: CASSHAPGREQFF. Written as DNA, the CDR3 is TGTGCCAGCAGTCATGCCCCTGGGCGTGAGCAGTTCTTC. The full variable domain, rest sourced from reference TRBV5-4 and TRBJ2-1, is ETGVTQSPTHLIKTRGQQVTLRCSSQSGHNTVSWYQQALGQGPQFIFQYYREEENGRGNFPPRFSGLQFPNYSSELNVNALELDDSALYLCASSHAPGREQFFGPGTRLTVL.

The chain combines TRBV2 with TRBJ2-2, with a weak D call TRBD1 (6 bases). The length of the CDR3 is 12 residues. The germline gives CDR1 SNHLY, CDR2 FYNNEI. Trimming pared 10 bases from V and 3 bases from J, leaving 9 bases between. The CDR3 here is CATSGDTGELFF. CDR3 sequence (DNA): TGTGCCACCTCAGGGGACACCGGGGAGCTGTTTTTT.

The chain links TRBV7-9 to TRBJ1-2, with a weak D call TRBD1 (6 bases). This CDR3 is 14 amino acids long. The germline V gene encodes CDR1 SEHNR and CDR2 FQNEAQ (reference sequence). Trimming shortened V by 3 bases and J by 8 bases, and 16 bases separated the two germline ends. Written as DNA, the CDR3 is TGTGCCAGCAGCTTCGAATTGGGGGCGGAGGGCTACACCTTC. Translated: CASSFELGAEGYTF.

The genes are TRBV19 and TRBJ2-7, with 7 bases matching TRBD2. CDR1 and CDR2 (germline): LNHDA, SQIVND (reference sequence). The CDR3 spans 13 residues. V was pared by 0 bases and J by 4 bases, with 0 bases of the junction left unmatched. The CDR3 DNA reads TGTGCCAGTAGTATAGAGGGGGGGTACGAGCAGTACTTC. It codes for CASSIEGGYEQYF.

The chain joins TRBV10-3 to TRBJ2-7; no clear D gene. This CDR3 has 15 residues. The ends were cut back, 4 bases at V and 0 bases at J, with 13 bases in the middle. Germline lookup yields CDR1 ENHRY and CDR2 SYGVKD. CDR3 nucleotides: TGTGCCATCAGTGTTCAGGCGAACAACTCCTACGAGCAGTACTTC. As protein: CAISVQANNSYEQYF.

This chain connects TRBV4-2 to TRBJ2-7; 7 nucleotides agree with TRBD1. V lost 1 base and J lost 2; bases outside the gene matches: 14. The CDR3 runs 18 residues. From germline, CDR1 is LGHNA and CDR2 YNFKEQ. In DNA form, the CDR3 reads TGTGCCAGCAGCCAAGGTGACATCAGACAGGGTGAAGCCTACGAGCAGTACTTC. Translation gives CASSQGDIRQGEAYEQYF.

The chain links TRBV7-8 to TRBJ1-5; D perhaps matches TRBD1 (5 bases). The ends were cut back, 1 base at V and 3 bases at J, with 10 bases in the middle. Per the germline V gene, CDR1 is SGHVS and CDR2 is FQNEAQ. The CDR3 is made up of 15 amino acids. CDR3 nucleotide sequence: TGTGCCAGCAGCTTAGGTCAGGGCCCCAATCAGCCCCAGCATTTT. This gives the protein CASSLGQGPNQPQHF.

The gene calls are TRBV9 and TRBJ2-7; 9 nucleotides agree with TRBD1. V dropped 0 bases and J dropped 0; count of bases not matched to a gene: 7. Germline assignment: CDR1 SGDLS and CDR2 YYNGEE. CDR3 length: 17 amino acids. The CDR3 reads CASSVVGRGQGSYEQYF. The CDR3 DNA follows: TGTGCCAGCAGCGTAGTGGGTAGGGGACAGGGCTCCTACGAGCAGTACTTC.

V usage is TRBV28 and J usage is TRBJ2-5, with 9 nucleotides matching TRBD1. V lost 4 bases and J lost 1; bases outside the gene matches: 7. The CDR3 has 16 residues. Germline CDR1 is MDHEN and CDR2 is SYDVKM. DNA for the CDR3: TGTGCCAGCAGTTCAAGGAAGACAGGGGGCCAAGAGACCCAGTACTTC. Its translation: CASSSRKTGGQETQYF.

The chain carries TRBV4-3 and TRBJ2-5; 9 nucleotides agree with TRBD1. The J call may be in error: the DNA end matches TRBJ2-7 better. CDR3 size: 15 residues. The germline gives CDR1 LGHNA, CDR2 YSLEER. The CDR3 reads CASSRLRTGEYEQYF. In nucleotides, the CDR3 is TGCGCCAGCAGCCGGTTAAGGACAGGGGAATACGAGCAGTACTTC.

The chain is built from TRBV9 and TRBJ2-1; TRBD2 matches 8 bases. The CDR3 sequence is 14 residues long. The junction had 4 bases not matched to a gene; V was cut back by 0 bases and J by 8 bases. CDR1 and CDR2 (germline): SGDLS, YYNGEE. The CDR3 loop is CASSVATSVYEQFF. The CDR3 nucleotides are TGTGCCAGCAGCGTAGCGACTAGCGTGTATGAGCAGTTCTTC.

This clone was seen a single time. The CDR3 region has the DNA TGTGCCAGCAGCGGGGGGGGACAGGGGCATGGCGGCTACACCTTC. Translation gives CASSGGGQGHGGYTF. V gene TRBV9 combines with J gene TRBJ1-2, with 10 bases aligning to TRBD1. The ends lost 3 bases at V and 8 bases at J; junction bases unmatched: 10. Germline loops: CDR1 SGDLS, CDR2 YYNGEE. The CDR3 is 15 residues long.

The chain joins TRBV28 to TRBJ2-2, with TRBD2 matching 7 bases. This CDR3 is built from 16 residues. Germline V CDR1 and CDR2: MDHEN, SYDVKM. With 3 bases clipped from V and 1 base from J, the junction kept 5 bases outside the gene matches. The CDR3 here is CASSFIGGGNTGELFF. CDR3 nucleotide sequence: TGTGCCAGCAGTTTTATTGGCGGGGGGAACACCGGGGAGCTGTTTTTT.

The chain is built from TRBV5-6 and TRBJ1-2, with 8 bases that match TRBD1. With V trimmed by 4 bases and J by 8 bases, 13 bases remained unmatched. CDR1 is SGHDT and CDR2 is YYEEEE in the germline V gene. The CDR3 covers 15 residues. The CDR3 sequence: CASSPAMTGAYGYTF. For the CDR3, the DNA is TGTGCCAGCAGCCCGGCCATGACAGGGGCATACGGCTACACCTTC.